This T cell receptor (beta chain) emerged from a study of shared clonotypes between healthy human individuals. In the study overall: Each donor's CD4 naive and CD4 memory cells filled three plates apiece, CD8 naive two, and CD8 memory one.

Per sorted-subset replicate PCR, input was about 180 ng DNA, representing about 29,000 T cell genomes. Produced via immunoSEQ multiplex PCR; TCRdb's table is partial and in-frame only. The table includes a few million clones, under 97% detected once. This clone was recorded only once. The antigen is undetermined. The length of the CDR3 is 9 residues. Between the trimmed V and J ends, which lost 7 bases and 6 bases, there was a span of 6 bases. Germline lookup yields CDR1 DFQATT and CDR2 SNEGSKA (reference sequence). Study findings and constraints: A few donors had about 5% of their naive CD4 clonotypes in common.

The receptor's source is a man between 18 and 35 years old in good health. Sequenced material: naive CD4+ T cells sorted from blood. Subset reported: CD45RA+ positively selected. J is TRBJ1-2 and V is TRBV20-1, with no clear D. This CDR3 reads CSVPDGYTF. The CDR3 DNA reads as TGCAGTGTTCCAGATGGCTACACCTTC.